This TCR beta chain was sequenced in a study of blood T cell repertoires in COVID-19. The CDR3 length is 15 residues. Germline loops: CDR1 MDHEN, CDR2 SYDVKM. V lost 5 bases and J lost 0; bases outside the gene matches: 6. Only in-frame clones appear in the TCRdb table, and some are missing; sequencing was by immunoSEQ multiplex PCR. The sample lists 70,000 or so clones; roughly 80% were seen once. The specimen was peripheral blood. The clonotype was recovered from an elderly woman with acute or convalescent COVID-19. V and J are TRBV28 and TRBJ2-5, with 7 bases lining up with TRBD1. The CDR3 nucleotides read TGTGCCAGCAGTACCCAAGGGACAGACCAAGAGACCCAGTACTTC. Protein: CASSTQGTDQETQYF.